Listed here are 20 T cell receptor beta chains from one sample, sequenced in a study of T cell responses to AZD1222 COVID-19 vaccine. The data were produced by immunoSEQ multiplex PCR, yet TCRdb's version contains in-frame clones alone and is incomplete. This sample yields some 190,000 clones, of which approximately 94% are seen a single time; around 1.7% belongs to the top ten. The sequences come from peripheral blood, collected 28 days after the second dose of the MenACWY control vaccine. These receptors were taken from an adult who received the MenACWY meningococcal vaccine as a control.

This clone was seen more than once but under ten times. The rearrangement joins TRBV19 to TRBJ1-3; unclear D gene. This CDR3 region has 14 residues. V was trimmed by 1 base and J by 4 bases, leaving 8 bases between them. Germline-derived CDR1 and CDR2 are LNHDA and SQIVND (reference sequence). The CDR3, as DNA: TGTGCCAGTAGTATAGTGGACGGCGGAAACACCATATATTTT. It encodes CASSIVDGGNTIYF. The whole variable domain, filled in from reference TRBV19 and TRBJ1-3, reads DGGITQSPKYLFRKEGQNVTLSCEQNLNHDAMYWYRQDPGQGLRLIYYSQIVNDFQKGDIAEGYSVSREKKESFPLTVTSAQKNPTAFYLCASSIVDGGNTIYFGEGSWLTVV.

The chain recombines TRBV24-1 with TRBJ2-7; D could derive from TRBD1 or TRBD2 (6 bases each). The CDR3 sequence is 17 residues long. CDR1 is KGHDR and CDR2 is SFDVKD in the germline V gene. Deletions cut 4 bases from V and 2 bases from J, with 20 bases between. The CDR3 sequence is CATSDTPRGARPYEQYF. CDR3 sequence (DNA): TGTGCCACCAGTGACACCCCAAGGGGGGCTCGACCCTACGAGCAGTACTTC.

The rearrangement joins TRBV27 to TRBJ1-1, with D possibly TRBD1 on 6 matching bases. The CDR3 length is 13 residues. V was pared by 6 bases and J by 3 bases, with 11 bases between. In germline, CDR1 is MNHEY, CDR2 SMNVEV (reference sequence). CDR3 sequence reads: CASSPRGDTEAFF. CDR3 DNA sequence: TGTGCCAGCAGCCCTAGGGGGGACACTGAAGCTTTCTTT.

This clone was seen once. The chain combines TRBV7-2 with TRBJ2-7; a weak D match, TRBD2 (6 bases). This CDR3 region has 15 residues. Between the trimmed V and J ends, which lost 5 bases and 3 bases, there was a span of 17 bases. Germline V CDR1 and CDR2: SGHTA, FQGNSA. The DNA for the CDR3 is TGTGCCAGCAGCGTAACGGGCCTGGGGGGCTACGAGCAGTACTTC. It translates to CASSVTGLGGYEQYF.

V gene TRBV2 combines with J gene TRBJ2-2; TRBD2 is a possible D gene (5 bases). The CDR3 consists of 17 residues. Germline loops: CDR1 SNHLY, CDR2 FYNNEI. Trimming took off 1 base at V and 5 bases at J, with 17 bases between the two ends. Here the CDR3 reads CASSEGQDPRGTGELFF. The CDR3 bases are TGTGCCAGCAGTGAAGGACAAGACCCCCGAGGGACCGGGGAGCTGTTTTTT.

CDR3: CASSPGQNGQPQHF. CDR3 nucleotide sequence: TGTGCCAGCAGCCCCGGACAGAATGGGCAGCCCCAGCATTTT. The V call is TRBV7-3, the J call TRBJ1-5; maybe TRBD1 (6 bases). Germline CDR1 SGHTA, CDR2 FQGTGA. V lost 5 bases to trimming and J lost 7 bases, with 15 bases between them. The CDR3 covers 14 residues.

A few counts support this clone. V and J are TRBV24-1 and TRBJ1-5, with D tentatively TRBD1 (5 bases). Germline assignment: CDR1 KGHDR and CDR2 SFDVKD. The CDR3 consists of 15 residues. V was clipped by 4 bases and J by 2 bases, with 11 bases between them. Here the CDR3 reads CATSEEGKGNQPQHF. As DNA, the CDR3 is TGTGCCACCAGTGAGGAGGGGAAGGGCAATCAGCCCCAGCATTTT.

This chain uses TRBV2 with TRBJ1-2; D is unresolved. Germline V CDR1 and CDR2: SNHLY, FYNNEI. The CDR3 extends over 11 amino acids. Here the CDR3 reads CASKRDYGYTF. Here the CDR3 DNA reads TGTGCATCGAAACGCGACTATGGCTACACCTTC.

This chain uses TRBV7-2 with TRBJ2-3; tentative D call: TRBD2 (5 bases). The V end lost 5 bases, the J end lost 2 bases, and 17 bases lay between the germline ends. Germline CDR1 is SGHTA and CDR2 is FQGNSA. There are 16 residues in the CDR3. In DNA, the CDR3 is TGTGCCAGCAGCCCGTCCCTAGCTTGGTCCACAGATACGCAGTATTTT. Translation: CASSPSLAWSTDTQYF.

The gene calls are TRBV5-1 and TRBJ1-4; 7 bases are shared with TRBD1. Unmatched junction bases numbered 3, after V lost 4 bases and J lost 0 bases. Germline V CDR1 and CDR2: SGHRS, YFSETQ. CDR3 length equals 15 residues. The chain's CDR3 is CASSVQGSTNEKLFF. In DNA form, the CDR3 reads TGCGCCAGCAGCGTACAGGGGTCAACTAATGAAAAACTGTTTTTT.

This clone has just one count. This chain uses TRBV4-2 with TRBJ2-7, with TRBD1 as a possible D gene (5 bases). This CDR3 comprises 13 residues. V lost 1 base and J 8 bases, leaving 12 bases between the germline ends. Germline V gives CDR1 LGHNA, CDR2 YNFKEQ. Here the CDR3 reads CASSQATLGQQYF. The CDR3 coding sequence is TGTGCCAGCAGCCAAGCTACCTTGGGGCAGCAGTACTTC.

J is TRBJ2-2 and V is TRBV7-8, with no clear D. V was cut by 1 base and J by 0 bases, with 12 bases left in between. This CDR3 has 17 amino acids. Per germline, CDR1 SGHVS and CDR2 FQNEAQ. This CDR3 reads CASSLVGPGANTGELFF. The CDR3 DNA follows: TGTGCCAGCAGCTTAGTCGGTCCAGGAGCGAACACCGGGGAGCTGTTTTTT. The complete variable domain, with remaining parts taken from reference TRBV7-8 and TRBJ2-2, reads GAGVSQSPRYKVAKRGQDVALRCDPISGHVSLFWYQQALGQGPEFLTYFQNEAQLDKSGLPSDRFFAERPEGSVSTLKIQRTQQEDSAVYLCASSLVGPGANTGELFFGEGSRLTVL.

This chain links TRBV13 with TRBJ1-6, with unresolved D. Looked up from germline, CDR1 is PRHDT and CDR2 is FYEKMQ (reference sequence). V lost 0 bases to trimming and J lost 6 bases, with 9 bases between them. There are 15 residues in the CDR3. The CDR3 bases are TGTGCCAGCAGCTTAGGGCAGTTCCCTAATTCACCCCTCCACTTT. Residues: CASSLGQFPNSPLHF.

As DNA, the CDR3 is TGCGCCAGCAGCTTAACGGGGCGTGTTCAGTACAATGAGCAGTTCTTC. Residues: CASSLTGRVQYNEQFF. V is TRBV5-1 and J is TRBJ2-1; D assignment may be TRBD1 or TRBD2 (5 bases each). This CDR3 has 16 residues. Germline V lookup: CDR1 SGHRS, CDR2 YFSETQ. V was cut by 2 bases and J by 4 bases, with 16 bases left in between. Using reference TRBV5-1 and TRBJ2-1 for the parts outside the CDR3, the full variable domain is KAGVTQTPRYLIKTRGQQVTLSCSPISGHRSVSWYQQTPGQGLQFLFEYFSETQRNKGNFPGRFSGRQFSNSRSEMNVSTLELGDSALYLCASSLTGRVQYNEQFFGPGTRLTVL.

The DNA for the CDR3 is TGCGCCAGCACCTCCGGTGGCGGGGGGGCCACCACCGGGGAGCTGTTTTTT. Translating gives CASTSGGGGATTGELFF. The genes are TRBV5-1 and TRBJ2-2; the match to TRBD2 covers 9 bases. The CDR3 is 17 residues long. In germline, CDR1 is SGHRS, CDR2 YFSETQ. The trim removed 6 bases at V and 4 bases at J, leaving 13 bases unmatched.

The CDR3 is CASSLRGGAHEQFF. As DNA, the CDR3 is TGTGCCAGCAGCCTTCGGGGGGGGGCTCATGAGCAGTTCTTC. The chain uses TRBV3-1 (or the pseudogene TRBV3-2) and TRBJ2-1; TRBD2 matches at 8 bases. Germline assignment: CDR1 LGHDT and CDR2 YNNKEL (reference sequence). With 4 bases clipped from V and 8 bases from J, the junction kept 7 bases outside the gene matches. The CDR3 consists of 14 residues.

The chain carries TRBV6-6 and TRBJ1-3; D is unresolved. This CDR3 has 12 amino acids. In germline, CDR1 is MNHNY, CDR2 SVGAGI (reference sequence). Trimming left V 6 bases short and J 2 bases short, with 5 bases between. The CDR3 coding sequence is TGTGCCAGCAGGCAGGCTGGAAACACCATATATTTT. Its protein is CASRQAGNTIYF.

CDR3 in DNA: TGTGCCAGCTCACCCTTTTCCCAGAGGAACACCGGGGAGCTGTTTTTT. The encoded protein is CASSPFSQRNTGELFF. The genes are TRBV18 and TRBJ2-2; unclear D gene. CDR1 and CDR2 (germline): KGHSH, LQKENI. The CDR3 contains 16 residues. V shed 3 bases and J shed 1 base, with 12 bases lying between them.

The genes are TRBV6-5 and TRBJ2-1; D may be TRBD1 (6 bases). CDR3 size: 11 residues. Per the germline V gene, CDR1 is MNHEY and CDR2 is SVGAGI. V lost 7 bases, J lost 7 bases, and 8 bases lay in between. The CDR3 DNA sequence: TGTGCCAGCAAAACAGGGAATGAGCAGTTCTTC. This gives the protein CASKTGNEQFF.

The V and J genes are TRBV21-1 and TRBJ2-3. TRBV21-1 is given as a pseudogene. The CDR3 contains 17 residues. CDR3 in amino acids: CASSSSRDPWIGDTQYF. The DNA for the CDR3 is TGTGCCAGCAGCTCATCCCGGGACCCCTGGATCGGGGATACGCAGTATTTT.